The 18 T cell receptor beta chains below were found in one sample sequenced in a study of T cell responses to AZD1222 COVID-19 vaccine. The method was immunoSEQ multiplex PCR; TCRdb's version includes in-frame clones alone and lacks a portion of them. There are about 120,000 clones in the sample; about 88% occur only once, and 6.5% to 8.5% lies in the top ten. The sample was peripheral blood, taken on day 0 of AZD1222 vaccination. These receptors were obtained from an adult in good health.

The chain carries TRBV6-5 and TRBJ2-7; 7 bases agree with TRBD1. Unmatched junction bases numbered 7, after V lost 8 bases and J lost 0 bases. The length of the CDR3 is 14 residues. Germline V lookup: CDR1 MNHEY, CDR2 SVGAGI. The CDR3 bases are TGTGCCAGCTTACAGGGGTCAGTCTCCTACGAGCAGTACTTC. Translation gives CASLQGSVSYEQYF.

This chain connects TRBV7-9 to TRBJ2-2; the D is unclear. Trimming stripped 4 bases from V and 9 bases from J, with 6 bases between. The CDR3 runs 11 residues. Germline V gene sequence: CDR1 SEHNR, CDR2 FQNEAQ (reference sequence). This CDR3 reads CASSSTRELFF. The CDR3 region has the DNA TGTGCCAGCAGCTCGACTCGGGAGCTGTTTTTT.

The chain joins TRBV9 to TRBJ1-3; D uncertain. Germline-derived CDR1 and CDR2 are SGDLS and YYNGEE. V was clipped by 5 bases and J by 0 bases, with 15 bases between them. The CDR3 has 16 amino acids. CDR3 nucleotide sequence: TGTGCCAGCAGTTATGACACACCGAGCTCTGGAAACACCATATATTTT. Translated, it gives CASSYDTPSSGNTIYF.

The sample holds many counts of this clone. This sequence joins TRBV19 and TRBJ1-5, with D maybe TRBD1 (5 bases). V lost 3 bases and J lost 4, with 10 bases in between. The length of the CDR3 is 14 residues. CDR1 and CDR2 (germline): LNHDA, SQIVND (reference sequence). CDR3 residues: CASSMGGENQPQHF. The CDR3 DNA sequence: TGTGCCAGTAGTATGGGGGGGGAAAATCAGCCCCAGCATTTT.

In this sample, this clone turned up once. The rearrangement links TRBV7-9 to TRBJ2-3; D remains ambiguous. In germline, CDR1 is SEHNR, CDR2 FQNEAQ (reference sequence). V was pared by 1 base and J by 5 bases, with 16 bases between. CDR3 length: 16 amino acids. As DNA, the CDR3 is TGTGCCAGCAGCTTAGACCGTGGGGTTTTTGGAGATACGCAGTATTTT. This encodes CASSLDRGVFGDTQYF.

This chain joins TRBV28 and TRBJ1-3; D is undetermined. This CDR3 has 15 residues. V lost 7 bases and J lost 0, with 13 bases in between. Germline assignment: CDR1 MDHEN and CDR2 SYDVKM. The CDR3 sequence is CASKGGTHSGNTIYF. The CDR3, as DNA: TGTGCCAGCAAGGGCGGAACTCACTCTGGAAACACCATATATTTT. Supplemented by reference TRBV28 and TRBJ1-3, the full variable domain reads DVKVTQSSRYLVKRTGEKVFLECVQDMDHENMFWYRQDPGLGLRLIYFSYDVKMKEKGDIPEGYSVSREKKERFSLILESASTNQTSMYLCASKGGTHSGNTIYFGEGSWLTVV.

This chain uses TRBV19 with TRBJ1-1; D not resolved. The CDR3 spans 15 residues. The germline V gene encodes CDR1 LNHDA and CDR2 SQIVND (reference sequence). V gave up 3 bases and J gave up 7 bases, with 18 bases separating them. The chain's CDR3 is CASSIGLGDVHEAFF. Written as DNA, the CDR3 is TGTGCCAGTAGTATCGGTTTGGGAGACGTCCATGAAGCTTTCTTT.

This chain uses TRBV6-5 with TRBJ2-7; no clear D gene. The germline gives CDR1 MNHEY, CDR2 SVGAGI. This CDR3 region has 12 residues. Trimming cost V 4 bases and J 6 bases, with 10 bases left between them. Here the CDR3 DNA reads TGTGCCAGCAGTTCCTCGCTTATCGAGCAGTACTTC. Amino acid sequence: CASSSSLIEQYF.

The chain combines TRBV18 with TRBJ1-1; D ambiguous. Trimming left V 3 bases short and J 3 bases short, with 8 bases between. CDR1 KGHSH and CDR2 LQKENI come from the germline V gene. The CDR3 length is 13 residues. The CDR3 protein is CASSPREYTEAFF. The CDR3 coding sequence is TGTGCCAGCTCACCCCGGGAATACACTGAAGCTTTCTTT. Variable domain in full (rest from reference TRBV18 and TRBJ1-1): NAGVMQNPRHLVRRRGQEARLRCSPMKGHSHVYWYRQLPEEGLKFMVYLQKENIIDESGMPKERFSAEFPKEGPSILRIQQVVRGDSAAYFCASSPREYTEAFFGQGTRLTVV.

The CDR3 sequence is CASSLPGQYNSPLHF. The CDR3 DNA follows: TGTGCCAGCAGTTTACCCGGACAGTATAATTCACCCCTCCACTTT. V usage is TRBV28 and J usage is TRBJ1-6; D possibly corresponds to TRBD1 (6 bases). Germline-derived CDR1 and CDR2 are MDHEN and SYDVKM. The CDR3 runs to 15 residues. The V end was cut by 2 bases, the J end by 4 bases, with 9 bases between.

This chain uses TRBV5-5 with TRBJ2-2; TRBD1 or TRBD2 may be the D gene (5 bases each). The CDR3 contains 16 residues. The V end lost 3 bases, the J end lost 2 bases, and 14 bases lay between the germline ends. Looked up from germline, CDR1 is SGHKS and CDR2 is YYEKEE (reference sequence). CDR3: CASSSSGTRNTGELFF. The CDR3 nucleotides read TGTGCCAGCAGCTCTTCCGGGACCCGAAACACCGGGGAGCTGTTTTTT. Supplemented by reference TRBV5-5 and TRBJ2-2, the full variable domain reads DAGVTQSPTHLIKTRGQQVTLRCSPISGHKSVSWYQQVLGQGPQFIFQYYEKEERGRGNFPDRFSARQFPNYSSELNVNALLLGDSALYLCASSSSGTRNTGELFFGEGSRLTVL.

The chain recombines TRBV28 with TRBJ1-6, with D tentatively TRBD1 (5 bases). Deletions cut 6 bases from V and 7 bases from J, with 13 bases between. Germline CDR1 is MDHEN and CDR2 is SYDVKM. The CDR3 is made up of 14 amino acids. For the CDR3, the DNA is TGTGCCAGCAGGCAAGACAGACCAAATTCACCCCTCCACTTT. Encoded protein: CASRQDRPNSPLHF. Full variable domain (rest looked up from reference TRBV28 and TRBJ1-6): DVKVTQSSRYLVKRTGEKVFLECVQDMDHENMFWYRQDPGLGLRLIYFSYDVKMKEKGDIPEGYSVSREKKERFSLILESASTNQTSMYLCASRQDRPNSPLHFGNGTRLTVT.

Written as DNA, the CDR3 is TGTGCCAGCAGCCCATTAGCGGGACCTACCTACAATGAGCAGTTCTTC. Protein sequence: CASSPLAGPTYNEQFF. The chain carries TRBV7-6 and TRBJ2-1; TRBD2 agrees at 8 bases. CDR3 length equals 16 residues. The J segment lost 2 bases and the V segment lost 5 bases, leaving 8 bases of the junction unmatched. CDR1 and CDR2 from the germline V gene are SGHVS and FNYEAQ.

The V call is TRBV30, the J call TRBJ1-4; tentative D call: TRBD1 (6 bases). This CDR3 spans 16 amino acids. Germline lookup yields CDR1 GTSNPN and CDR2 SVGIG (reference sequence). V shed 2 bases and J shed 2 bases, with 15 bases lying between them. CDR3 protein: CAWSKSGGITNEKLFF. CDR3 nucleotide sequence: TGTGCCTGGAGTAAGTCCGGGGGCATTACTAATGAAAAACTGTTTTTT.

The CDR3 loop reads CASSFQGQPQHF. CDR3 DNA sequence: TGTGCCAGCAGTTTTCAGGGACAGCCCCAGCATTTT. The rearrangement links TRBV12-3 or TRBV12-4 to TRBJ1-5; perhaps TRBD1 as D (5 bases). This CDR3 region has 12 residues. V lost 3 bases, J lost 7 bases, and 7 bases lay in between.

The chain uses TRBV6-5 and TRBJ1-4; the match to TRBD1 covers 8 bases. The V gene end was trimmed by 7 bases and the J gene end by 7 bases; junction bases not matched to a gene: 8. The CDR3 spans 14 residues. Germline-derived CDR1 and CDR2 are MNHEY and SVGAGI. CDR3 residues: CASTQGQGGEKLFF. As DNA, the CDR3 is TGTGCCAGCACCCAAGGACAGGGAGGTGAAAAACTGTTTTTT.

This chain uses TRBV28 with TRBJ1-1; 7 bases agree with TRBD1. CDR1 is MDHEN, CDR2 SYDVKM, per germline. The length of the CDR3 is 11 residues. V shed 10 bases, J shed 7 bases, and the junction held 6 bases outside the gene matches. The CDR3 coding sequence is TGTGCCACCCGACAGGGTGTTGAAGCTTTCTTT. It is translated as CATRQGVEAFF.

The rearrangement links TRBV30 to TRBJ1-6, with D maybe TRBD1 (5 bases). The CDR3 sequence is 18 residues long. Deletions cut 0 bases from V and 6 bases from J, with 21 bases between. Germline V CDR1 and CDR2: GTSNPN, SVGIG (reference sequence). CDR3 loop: CAWSVGREGSGVNSPLHF. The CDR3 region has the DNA TGTGCCTGGAGTGTCGGGAGGGAGGGGAGTGGGGTTAATTCACCCCTCCACTTT. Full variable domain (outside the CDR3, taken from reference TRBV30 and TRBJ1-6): SQTIHQWPATLVQPVGSPLSLECTVEGTSNPNLYWYRQAAGRGLQLLFYSVGIGQISSEVPQNLSASRPQDRQFILSSKKLLLSDSGFYLCAWSVGREGSGVNSPLHFGNGTRLTVT.